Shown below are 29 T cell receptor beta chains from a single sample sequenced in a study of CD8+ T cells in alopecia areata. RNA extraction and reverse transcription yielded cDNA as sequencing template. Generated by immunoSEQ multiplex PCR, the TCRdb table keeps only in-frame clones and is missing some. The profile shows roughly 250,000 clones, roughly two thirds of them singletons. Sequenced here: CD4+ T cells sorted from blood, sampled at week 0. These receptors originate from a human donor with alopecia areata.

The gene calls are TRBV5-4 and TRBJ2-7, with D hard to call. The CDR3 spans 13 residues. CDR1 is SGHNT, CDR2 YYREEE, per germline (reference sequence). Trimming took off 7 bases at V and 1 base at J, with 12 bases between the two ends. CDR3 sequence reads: CASSPSGSYEQYF. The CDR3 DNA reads TGTGCCAGCTCACCTTCGGGTTCCTACGAGCAGTACTTC.

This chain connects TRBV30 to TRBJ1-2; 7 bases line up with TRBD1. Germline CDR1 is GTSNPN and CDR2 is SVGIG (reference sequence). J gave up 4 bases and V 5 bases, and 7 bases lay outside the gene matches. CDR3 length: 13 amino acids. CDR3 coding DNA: TGTGCCTGGGATCCGGGACAGATCTATGGCTACACCTTC. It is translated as CAWDPGQIYGYTF.

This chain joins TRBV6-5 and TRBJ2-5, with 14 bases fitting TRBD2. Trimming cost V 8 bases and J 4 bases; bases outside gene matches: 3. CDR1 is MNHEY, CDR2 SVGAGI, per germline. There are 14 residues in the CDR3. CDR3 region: CASGGLAGVETQYF. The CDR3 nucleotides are TGTGCCAGCGGGGGACTAGCGGGGGTAGAGACCCAGTACTTC.

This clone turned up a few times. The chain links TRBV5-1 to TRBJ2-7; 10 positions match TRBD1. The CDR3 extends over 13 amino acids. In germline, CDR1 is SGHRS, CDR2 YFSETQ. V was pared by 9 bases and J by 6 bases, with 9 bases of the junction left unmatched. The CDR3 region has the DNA TGCGCCACCAGGACAGGGGGGCTTGGCGAGCAGTACTTC. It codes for CATRTGGLGEQYF.

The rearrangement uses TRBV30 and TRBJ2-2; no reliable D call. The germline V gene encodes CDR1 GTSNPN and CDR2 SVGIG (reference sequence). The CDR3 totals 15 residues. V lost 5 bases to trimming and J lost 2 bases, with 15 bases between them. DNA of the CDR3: TGTGCCTGGGGTGGTGGGCTGGTCAACACCGGGGAGCTGTTTTTT. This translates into CAWGGGLVNTGELFF.

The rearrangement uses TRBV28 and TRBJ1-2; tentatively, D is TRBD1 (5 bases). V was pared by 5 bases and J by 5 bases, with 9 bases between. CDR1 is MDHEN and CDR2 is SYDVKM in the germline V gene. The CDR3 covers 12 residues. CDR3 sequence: CASSAGPYGYTF. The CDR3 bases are TGTGCCAGCAGTGCGGGACCTTATGGCTACACCTTC.

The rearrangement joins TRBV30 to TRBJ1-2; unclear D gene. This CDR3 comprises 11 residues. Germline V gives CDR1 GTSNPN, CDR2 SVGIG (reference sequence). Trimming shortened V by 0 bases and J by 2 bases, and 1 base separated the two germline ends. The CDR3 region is CAWSVNYGYTF. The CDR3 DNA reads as TGTGCCTGGAGTGTAAACTATGGCTACACCTTC.

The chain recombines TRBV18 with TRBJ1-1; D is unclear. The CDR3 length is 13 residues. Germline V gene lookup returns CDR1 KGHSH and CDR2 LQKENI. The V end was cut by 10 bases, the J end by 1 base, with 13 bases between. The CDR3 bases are TGTGCCACCTCGACGGCGGAGAACACTGAAGCTTTCTTT. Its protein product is CATSTAENTEAFF.

The CDR3 DNA follows: TGTGCCTGGAGTGGCGACAGGGGGTTCGAGAGCAATCAGCCCCAGCATTTT. Protein product: CAWSGDRGFESNQPQHF. V usage is TRBV30 and J usage is TRBJ1-5; 9 bases line up with TRBD1. V lost 1 base to trimming and J lost 1 base; unmatched junction nucleotides: 8. The CDR3 has 17 residues. CDR1 is GTSNPN and CDR2 is SVGIG in the germline V gene (reference sequence).

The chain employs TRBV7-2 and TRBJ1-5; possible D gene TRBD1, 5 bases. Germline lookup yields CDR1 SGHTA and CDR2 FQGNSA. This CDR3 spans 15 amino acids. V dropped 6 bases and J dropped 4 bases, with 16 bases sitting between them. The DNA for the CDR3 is TGTGCCAGCAGTCTCGTTCCAGGGAGTAATCAGCCCCAGCATTTT. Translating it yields CASSLVPGSNQPQHF.

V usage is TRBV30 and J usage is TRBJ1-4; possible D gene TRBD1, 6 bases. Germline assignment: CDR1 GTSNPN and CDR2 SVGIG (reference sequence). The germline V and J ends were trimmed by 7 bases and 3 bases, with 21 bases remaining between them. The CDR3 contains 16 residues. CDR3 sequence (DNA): TGTGCCTCCCAATTTGGGGGCGCAAGGGCTAATGAAAAACTGTTTTTT. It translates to CASQFGGARANEKLFF.

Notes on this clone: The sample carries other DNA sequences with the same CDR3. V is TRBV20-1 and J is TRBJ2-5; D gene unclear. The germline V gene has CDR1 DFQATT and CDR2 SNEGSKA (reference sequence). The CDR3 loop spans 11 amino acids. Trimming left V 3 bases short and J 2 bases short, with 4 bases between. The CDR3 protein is CSARRQETQYF. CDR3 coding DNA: TGCAGTGCTAGGCGGCAAGAGACCCAGTACTTC.

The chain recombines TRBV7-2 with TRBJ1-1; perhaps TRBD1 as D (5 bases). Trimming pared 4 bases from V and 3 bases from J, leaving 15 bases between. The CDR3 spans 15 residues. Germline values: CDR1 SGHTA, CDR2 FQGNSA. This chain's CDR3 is CASSYSLEGHTEAFF. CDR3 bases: TGTGCCAGCAGCTACAGTCTCGAGGGGCACACTGAAGCTTTCTTT.

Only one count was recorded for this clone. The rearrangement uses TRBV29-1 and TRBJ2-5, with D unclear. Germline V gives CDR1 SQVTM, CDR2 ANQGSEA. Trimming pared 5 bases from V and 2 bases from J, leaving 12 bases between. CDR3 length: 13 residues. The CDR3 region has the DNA TGCAGCGTTAAAGGCTTAATGCAAGAGACCCAGTACTTC. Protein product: CSVKGLMQETQYF.

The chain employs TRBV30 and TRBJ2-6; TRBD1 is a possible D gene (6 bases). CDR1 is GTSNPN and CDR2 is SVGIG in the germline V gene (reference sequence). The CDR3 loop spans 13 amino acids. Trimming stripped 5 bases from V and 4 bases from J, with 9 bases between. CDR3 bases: TGTGCCTGGTCAGGGGCCGGGGCCAACGTCCTGACTTTC. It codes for CAWSGAGANVLTF.

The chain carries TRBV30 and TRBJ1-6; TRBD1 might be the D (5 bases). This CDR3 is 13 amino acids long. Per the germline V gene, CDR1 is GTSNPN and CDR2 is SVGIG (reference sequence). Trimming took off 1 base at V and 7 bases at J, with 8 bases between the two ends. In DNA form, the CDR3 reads TGTGCCTGGAGTGAACAGGCCAATTCACCCCTCCACTTT. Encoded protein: CAWSEQANSPLHF.

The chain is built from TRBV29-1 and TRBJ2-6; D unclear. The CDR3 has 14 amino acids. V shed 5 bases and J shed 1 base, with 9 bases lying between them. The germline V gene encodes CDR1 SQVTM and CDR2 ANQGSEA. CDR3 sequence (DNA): TGCAGCGTTAGTGCCCCTTCTGGGGCCAACGTCCTGACTTTC. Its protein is CSVSAPSGANVLTF. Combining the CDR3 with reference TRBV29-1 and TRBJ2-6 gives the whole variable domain SAVISQKPSRDICQRGTSLTIQCQVDSQVTMMFWYRQQPGQSLTLIATANQGSEATYESGFVIDKFPISRPNLTFSTLTVSNMSPEDSSIYLCSVSAPSGANVLTFGAGSRLTVL.

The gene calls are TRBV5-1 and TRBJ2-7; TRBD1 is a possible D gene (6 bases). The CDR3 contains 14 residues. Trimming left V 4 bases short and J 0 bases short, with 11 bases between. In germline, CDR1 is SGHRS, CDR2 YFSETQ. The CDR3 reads CASSLDRASYEQYF. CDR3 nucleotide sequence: TGCGCCAGCAGCCTGGACAGAGCCTCCTACGAGCAGTACTTC. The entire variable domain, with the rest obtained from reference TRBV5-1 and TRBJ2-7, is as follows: KAGVTQTPRYLIKTRGQQVTLSCSPISGHRSVSWYQQTPGQGLQFLFEYFSETQRNKGNFPGRFSGRQFSNSRSEMNVSTLELGDSALYLCASSLDRASYEQYFGPGTRLTVT.

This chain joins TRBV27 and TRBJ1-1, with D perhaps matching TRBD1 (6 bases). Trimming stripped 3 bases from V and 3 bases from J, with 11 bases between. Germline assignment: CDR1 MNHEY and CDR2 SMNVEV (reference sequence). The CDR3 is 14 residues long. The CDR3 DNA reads TGTGCCAGCAGTTTCCGGGGGGCCTACACTGAAGCTTTCTTT. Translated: CASSFRGAYTEAFF.

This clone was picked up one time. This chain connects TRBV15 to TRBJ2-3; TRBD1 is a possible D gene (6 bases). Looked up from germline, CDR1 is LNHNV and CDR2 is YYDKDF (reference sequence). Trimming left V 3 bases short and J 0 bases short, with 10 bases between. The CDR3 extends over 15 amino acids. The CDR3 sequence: CATSSPGHSTDTQYF. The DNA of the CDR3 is TGTGCCACCAGCAGTCCGGGACACAGCACAGATACGCAGTATTTT. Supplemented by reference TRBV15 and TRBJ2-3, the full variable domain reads DAMVIQNPRYQVTQFGKPVTLSCSQTLNHNVMYWYQQKSSQAPKLLFHYYDKDFNNEADTPDNFQSRRPNTSFCFLDIRSPGLGDTAMYLCATSSPGHSTDTQYFGPGTRLTVL.

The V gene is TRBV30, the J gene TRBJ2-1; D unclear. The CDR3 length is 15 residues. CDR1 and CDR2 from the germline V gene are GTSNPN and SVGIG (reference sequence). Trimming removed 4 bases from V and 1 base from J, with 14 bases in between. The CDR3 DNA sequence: TGTGCCTGGAAGCCCCTAAGTGGTTCCTACAATGAGCAGTTCTTC. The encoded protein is CAWKPLSGSYNEQFF.

The CDR3 sequence: CASSYFPYTNETQYF. DNA of the CDR3: TGTGCCAGCAGTTACTTTCCATACACGAACGAGACCCAGTACTTC. The chain recombines TRBV6-6 with TRBJ2-5; D uncertain. The CDR3 spans 15 residues. V lost 1 base to trimming and J lost 5 bases, with 14 bases between them. The germline gives CDR1 MNHNY, CDR2 SVGAGI (reference sequence).

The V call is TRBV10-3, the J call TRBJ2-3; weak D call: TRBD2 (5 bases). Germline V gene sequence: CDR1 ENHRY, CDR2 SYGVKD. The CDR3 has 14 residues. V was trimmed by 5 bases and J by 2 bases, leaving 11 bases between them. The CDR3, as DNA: TGTGCCATCAGTAGGAGCGGCCCCACAGATACGCAGTATTTT. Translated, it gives CAISRSGPTDTQYF.

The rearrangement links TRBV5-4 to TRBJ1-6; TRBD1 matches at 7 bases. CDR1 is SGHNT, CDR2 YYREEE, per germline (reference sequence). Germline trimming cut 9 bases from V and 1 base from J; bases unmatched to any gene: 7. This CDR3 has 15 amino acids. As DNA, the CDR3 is TGTGCCACCTACTACAGGGGATCCTATAATTCACCCCTCCACTTT. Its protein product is CATYYRGSYNSPLHF. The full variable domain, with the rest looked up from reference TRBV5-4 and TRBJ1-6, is ETGVTQSPTHLIKTRGQQVTLRCSSQSGHNTVSWYQQALGQGPQFIFQYYREEENGRGNFPPRFSGLQFPNYSSELNVNALELDDSALYLCATYYRGSYNSPLHFGNGTRLTVT.

CDR3 sequence reads: CATSREEGYEQYF. The CDR3 DNA follows: TGTGCCACCAGCAGAGAAGAGGGCTACGAGCAGTACTTC. The chain employs TRBV15 and TRBJ2-7; D might be TRBD2 (5 bases). V shed 0 bases and J shed 3 bases, with 6 bases lying between them. The CDR3 is 13 amino acids. Germline values: CDR1 LNHNV, CDR2 YYDKDF (reference sequence).

The DNA for the CDR3 is TGTGCCAGCAGCTTATGGGACAGCCACACCGGGGAGCTGTTTTTT. Its protein is CASSLWDSHTGELFF. The chain has TRBV13 and TRBJ2-2; 7 bases map to TRBD1. The germline CDR1 and CDR2 sequences are PRHDT and FYEKMQ (reference sequence). This CDR3 has 15 residues. V trimming: 2 bases; J trimming: 3 bases; junction bases outside the gene matches: 3.

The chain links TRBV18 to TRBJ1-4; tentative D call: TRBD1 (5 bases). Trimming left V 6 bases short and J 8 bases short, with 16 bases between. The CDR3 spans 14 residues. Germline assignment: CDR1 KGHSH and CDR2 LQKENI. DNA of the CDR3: TGTGCCAGCTCGCCCACAGGTCTTCCCGAAAAACTGTTTTTT. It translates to CASSPTGLPEKLFF.

In DNA, the CDR3 is TGTGCCTGGAAACAATCAGGACAGCTTTACGAGCAGTACTTC. Encoded protein: CAWKQSGQLYEQYF. The rearrangement joins TRBV30 to TRBJ2-7, with D possibly matching TRBD1 (6 bases). This CDR3 region has 14 residues. With 4 bases removed from V and 4 bases from J, the gap between germline ends came to 17 bases. Germline values: CDR1 GTSNPN, CDR2 SVGIG (reference sequence).

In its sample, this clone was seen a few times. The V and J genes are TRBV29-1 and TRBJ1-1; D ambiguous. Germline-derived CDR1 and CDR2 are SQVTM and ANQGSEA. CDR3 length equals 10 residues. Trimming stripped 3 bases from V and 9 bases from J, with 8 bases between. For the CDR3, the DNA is TGCAGCGTTGATCTGGGTAAAGCTTTCTTT. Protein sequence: CSVDLGKAFF.